In this sample, the clone carrying this TCR beta chain turned up once. This record comes from a study of control samples from healthy donors and cancer patients. Some clones are missing from TCRdb's copy, which holds only in-frame ones; the method was immunoSEQ multiplex PCR. The data show 60,000 to 65,000 clones, 65% to 90% seen once. This CDR3 is 14 amino acids long. Germline assignment: CDR1 LGHNA and CDR2 YSLEER. The J segment lost 3 bases and the V segment lost 2 bases, leaving 3 bases of the junction unmatched. This clonotype was sampled from a man aged 40-50 years in good health. The sample consisted of blood. V usage is TRBV4-3 and J usage is TRBJ2-7; the match to TRBD2 covers 8 bases. CDR3 sequence reads: CASSQSGTSYEQYF. The CDR3 DNA follows: TGCGCCAGCAGCCAATCCGGGACTAGCTACGAGCAGTACTTC.